The 15 T cell receptor beta chains presented below share a single source sample, sequenced in a study of a mutant IDH1 vaccine in newly diagnosed glioma. The antigens these receptors bind are not known. Time point given: week 11, during vaccination. The vaccine gave 300 ug of a 20-mer mutant IDH1 peptide subcutaneously per dose. Libraries were prepared by immunoSEQ multiplex PCR; TCRdb keeps only in-frame clonotypes and omits some of them. This table has about 22,000 clones, approximately 89% appearing once. Sample: PBMCs, taken from a glioma patient whose treatment included an IDH1 peptide vaccine. The receptors were gathered from a woman aged 40 to 50 with glioma.

This sequence joins TRBV4-2 and TRBJ2-7; possible D gene TRBD2, 6 bases. The CDR3 spans 14 residues. Deletions cut 0 bases from V and 3 bases from J, with 9 bases between. The germline gives CDR1 LGHNA, CDR2 YNFKEQ. The CDR3 nucleotides are TGTGCCAGCAGCCAAGAAGCGACTAGCTACGAGCAGTACTTC. It yields the protein CASSQEATSYEQYF.

This clone was seen a handful of times. The CDR3 region is CSVEDKGPYGYTF. As DNA, the CDR3 is TGCAGCGTTGAAGATAAGGGGCCCTATGGCTACACCTTC. The chain combines TRBV29-1 with TRBJ1-2, with a weak D call TRBD1 (5 bases). The CDR3 is made up of 13 amino acids. V was shortened by 0 bases and J by 4 bases, with 9 bases between the two germline ends. Germline V gene lookup returns CDR1 SQVTM and CDR2 ANQGSEA.

V gene TRBV29-1 combines with J gene TRBJ2-1; D perhaps matches TRBD2 (6 bases). Germline V gene sequence: CDR1 SQVTM, CDR2 ANQGSEA. The CDR3 is 12 residues long. Trimming left V 4 bases short and J 5 bases short, with 9 bases between. In nucleotides, the CDR3 is TGCAGCGTTGTCGGGAGAGACAATGAGCAGTTCTTC. Its protein is CSVVGRDNEQFF.

The chain combines TRBV2 with TRBJ1-1; 8 nucleotides line up with TRBD1. Germline lookup yields CDR1 SNHLY and CDR2 FYNNEI. CDR3 length: 16 amino acids. Trimming took 2 bases from V and 3 from J; bases not matched to a gene: 8. CDR3 in amino acids: CASSEWGQAADTEAFF. Written as DNA, the CDR3 is TGTGCCAGCAGTGAATGGGGACAGGCGGCGGACACTGAAGCTTTCTTT. Full variable domain (outside the CDR3, taken from reference TRBV2 and TRBJ1-1): EPEVTQTPSHQVTQMGQEVILRCVPISNHLYFYWYRQILGQKVEFLVSFYNNEISEKSEIFDDQFSVERPDGSNFTLKIRSTKLEDSAMYFCASSEWGQAADTEAFFGQGTRLTVV.

The chain carries TRBV6-5 and TRBJ1-5, with D tentatively TRBD1 (5 bases). The CDR3 is made up of 14 amino acids. Germline-derived CDR1 and CDR2 are MNHEY and SVGAGI. Trimming took off 6 bases at V and 6 bases at J, with 15 bases between the two ends. The CDR3 protein is CASRRQGGSQPQHF. The CDR3 nucleotides read TGTGCCAGCAGACGCCAGGGAGGGAGTCAGCCCCAGCATTTT.

The V gene is TRBV5-4, the J gene TRBJ2-1; the match to TRBD2 covers 8 bases. The CDR3 is 15 amino acids. Unmatched junction bases numbered 6, after V lost 0 bases and J lost 7 bases. Germline-derived CDR1 and CDR2 are SGHNT and YYREEE (reference sequence). The CDR3 DNA sequence: TGTGCCAGCAGCTTGGTGAGCGGGAGTTGGAATGAGCAGTTCTTC. Encoded protein: CASSLVSGSWNEQFF.

V usage is TRBV7-9 and J usage is TRBJ2-1, with TRBD2 identical over 12 bases. The J segment lost 6 bases and the V segment lost 2 bases, leaving 8 bases of the junction unmatched. Germline CDR1 is SEHNR and CDR2 is FQNEAQ (reference sequence). The CDR3 has 17 amino acids. The CDR3 region is CASSLMELAGGGNEQFF. CDR3 nucleotides: TGTGCCAGCAGCTTAATGGAACTAGCGGGAGGAGGCAATGAGCAGTTCTTC.

A few counts support this clone. The chain links TRBV25-1 to TRBJ1-4, with unresolved D. V dropped 1 base and J dropped 5 bases, with 11 bases sitting between them. This CDR3 is 15 amino acids long. Germline V CDR1 and CDR2: MGHDK, SYGVNS. This CDR3 reads CASSESRRVNEKLFF. For the CDR3, the DNA is TGTGCCAGCAGTGAATCGCGTAGGGTGAATGAAAAACTGTTTTTT. The whole variable domain, filled in from reference TRBV25-1 and TRBJ1-4, reads EADIYQTPRYLVIGTGKKITLECSQTMGHDKMYWYQQDPGMELHLIHYSYGVNSTEKGDLSSESTVSRIRTEHFPLTLESARPSHTSQYLCASSESRRVNEKLFFGSGTQLSVL.

The V call is TRBV2, the J call TRBJ1-1, with D possibly being TRBD1 (5 bases). Germline V gene data show CDR1 as SNHLY and CDR2 as FYNNEI. The CDR3 length is 14 residues. Trimming stripped 2 bases from V and 1 base from J, with 8 bases between. The CDR3: CASSERGRNTEAFF. In DNA, the CDR3 is TGTGCCAGCAGTGAACGGGGCCGGAACACTGAAGCTTTCTTT.

This chain joins TRBV4-3 and TRBJ1-2, with unresolved D. Trimming cost V 0 bases and J 5 bases, with 16 bases left between them. Germline assignment: CDR1 LGHNA and CDR2 YSLEER. The CDR3 is 16 residues long. The CDR3 spells CASSQDLRRDSYGYTF. CDR3 nucleotides: TGCGCCAGCAGCCAAGACCTCCGTCGGGATTCGTATGGCTACACCTTC.

In this sample, this clone turned up once. The chain has TRBV4-1 and TRBJ1-2; a possible D gene is TRBD1 (6 bases). Germline V gives CDR1 MGHRA, CDR2 YSYEKL. Trimming removed 1 base at V and 6 bases at J, with 12 bases between. The CDR3 loop spans 14 amino acids. The CDR3 region is CASSQVKGGDGYTF. The CDR3 DNA sequence: TGCGCCAGCAGCCAAGTAAAGGGGGGCGATGGCTACACCTTC.

The rearrangement links TRBV5-6 to TRBJ1-2; D is ambiguous. CDR1 is SGHDT, CDR2 YYEEEE, per germline. The V and J ends lost 3 bases and 4 bases respectively, with 16 bases between them. This CDR3 has 15 residues. CDR3 loop: CASSSRPQGPYGYTF. For the CDR3, the DNA is TGTGCCAGCAGCTCCCGGCCCCAAGGGCCCTATGGCTACACCTTC.

V usage is TRBV6-6 and J usage is TRBJ2-1; the D gene is possibly TRBD1 (6 bases). The CDR3 has 14 residues. Germline V gives CDR1 MNHNY, CDR2 SVGAGI (reference sequence). V gave up 6 bases and J gave up 4 bases, with 13 bases separating them. CDR3 DNA sequence: TGTGCCAGCAGACCCCGGGACACTTACAATGAGCAGTTCTTC. It codes for CASRPRDTYNEQFF.

The rearrangement links TRBV6-5 to TRBJ2-7, with 9 bases identical to TRBD2. This CDR3 has 15 residues. The germline V gene encodes CDR1 MNHEY and CDR2 SVGAGI. The V gene end was trimmed by 0 bases and the J gene end by 3 bases; junction bases not matched to a gene: 3. The CDR3 here is CASSYSPSGNYEQYF. CDR3 DNA: TGTGCCAGCAGTTACTCACCTAGCGGGAACTACGAGCAGTACTTC.

V is TRBV14 and J is TRBJ1-1; D is undetermined. CDR1 is SGHDN and CDR2 is FVKESK in the germline V gene. This CDR3 has 12 residues. The germline V and J ends were trimmed by 6 bases and 3 bases, with 8 bases remaining between them. In DNA form, the CDR3 reads TGTGCCAGCAGTAGCTACTACACTGAAGCTTTCTTT. Translation gives CASSSYYTEAFF.